This TCR beta chain comes out of a study of cytomegalovirus exposure and HLA in healthy donors (dated by TCRdb to about 2017). Concerning the study at large: An earlier analysis of fewer than 750 of the donors reported 250 to 350 Gb of sequence data and 117 million unique TCR beta sequences obtained from roughly 170 million T cells. Around 320 gigabases of sequencing data and tens of millions of unique TCR sequences were included in an early release covering about 600 HLA-typed donors. The genetic ancestry cluster associated with self-reported Caucasian donors included over 65% of the 300 to 400 genotyped donors. The aim of the study was to test whether cataloging public T cell receptors could identify signatures of past pathogen exposure. The study profiled the T cell repertoires of about 720 subjects by immunosequencing and related them to cytomegalovirus serostatus. In addition to the first cohort of roughly 700 subjects, a separate validation cohort of 130 or so different subjects was used. To predict cytomegalovirus infection status, the study brought together high-throughput TCR immunosequencing, statistical association of individual TCRs with disease status, and machine learning. A later analysis re-examined previously published TCR beta repertoires from roughly 650 donors and added high-resolution HLA genotyping to investigate patterns of TCR occurrence. Rather than drawing on any new phenotypic data, the later analysis identified candidate immune exposures from TCR beta sequences and the way those sequences occurred across donors. An earlier analysis of approximately 580 of the donors used high-throughput TCR beta sequencing to judge whether each TCR beta V gene segment behaved as functional or pseudogenic. Alongside the repertoire data, information on donor age, sex, ethnicity and CMV serostatus was compiled. A later genetic analysis used genome-wide SNP genotypes for about three fifths of the 666 donors, treating that subset as a discovery cohort. Every repertoire in the discovery cohort had been generated on one and the same sequencing platform. Both class I and class II loci were covered by HLA typing, at four-digit resolution. Typing coverage differed by locus: A, B, C, DRB1 and DQB1 were typed in roughly 620-630 donors, DQA1 in about 500, DPA1 in around 600, and DPB1 in just under 490. Because of strong linkage in the cohort, roughly five DR-DQ haplotypes were treated as single units for association and clustering. Across some 400 genotyped donors of the cohort, an average of 235,054 unique TCR beta nucleotide sequences per donor were sequenced, and approximately 17% of those sequences were non-productive. What the study reported, not specific to this receptor: HLA typing was unavailable for some donors at each locus, so association tests used only the typed subset. According to a later analysis, most CMV-associated TCR beta chains appeared to be HLA-restricted, and the HLA associations seemed to be driven largely by CMV exposure. In vitro tests confirmed that a few of the cytomegalovirus-associated TCR beta chains recognize cytomegalovirus antigens. According to a later analysis, TCR association rates differed among HLA loci, with DRB1 alleles showing the most associated TCRs and HLA-C alleles showing the fewest. Roughly uniform sequencing depth across donors was assumed in presence/absence analyses, although this assumption may not hold. A later genetic analysis associated a missense DCLRE1C variant with V-gene and J-gene trimming of TCR beta chains, and an independent cohort replicated the association. About 17 rarely observed V segments, including chromosome 9 orphons, were excluded from the earlier analysis of about 500 of the donors because counts were too low. This cohort had only TCR beta chains sequenced, and the lack of alpha or paired-chain data limited which features could be detected. A further reported finding was that TCR beta sequences accurately predicted the HLA-A and HLA-B alleles for most subjects in the first cohort. The 87-base-pair reads could not distinguish some IMGT-functional V segments, including TRBV6-2 and TRBV6-3, so those segments were excluded. An earlier analysis of 587 of the donors showed that most TCR beta V segments appeared in productive rearrangements either about 87% or about 30% of the time, which broadly matched IMGT annotations. A later genetic analysis reported fewer N-insertions in productive TCRs among donors in an Asian-associated ancestry cluster than the approximately 700-donor mean. In a later analysis, 16,951 TCR beta sequences were associated with specific HLA alleles at a false discovery rate of 0.05. A cluster of highly shared sequence variants was judged likely to represent a technical artifact of the sequencing pipeline. Compared with equally common non-associated chains, HLA-associated TCR beta chains in a later analysis were more clonally expanded and had lower generation probabilities. The classifier was reported to diagnose cytomegalovirus status with high specificity and sensitivity in both the original and validation cohorts. Correlated functional status among segregating V segments might be attributable to linkage disequilibrium, but an unknown experimental factor could not be ruled out. When HLA alleles, especially DR and DQ, strongly co-occurred, TCR associations were difficult to assign to individual alleles. The only immune exposure information available for the cohort was CMV serostatus. Several of the top co-occurrence clusters appeared to be linked to parvovirus B19, influenza, CMV and Epstein-Barr virus, according to a later analysis. Most TCR sequences were observed very rarely across donors, whereas some public TCRs were present in many individuals. It was suggested by the authors that the approach could potentially be generalized to other disease states and immunological phenotypes. The study listed approximately 150 TCR beta chains as associated with cytomegalovirus.

The cohort was made up of about 670 healthy bone marrow donors. All cohort members were sampled while nominally healthy, although unrecorded immune exposures were likely present. The donor tested CMV seronegative and was one of the 352 seronegative cohort members. Every donor gave a peripheral blood sample, and the peripheral blood mononuclear cells from that sample were used for TCR beta sequencing. Genomic DNA extraction from the blood cell samples was performed with the Qiagen DNeasy Blood Extraction Kit. CDR1 and CDR2, looked up from the germline V gene (reference sequence), are SGHAT and FQDESV. Spanning cysteine to phenylalanine, the CDR3 consists of 12 amino acids. The only DNA kept is the CDR3, 36 bases in frame from the first base. V and J are truncated by 3 bases and 9 bases respectively, leaving an intervening sequence of 9 bases. The library was generated by the immunoSEQ multiplex PCR assay. For the multiplex PCR, a mixture combining 60 forward primers for TCR Vbeta segments and 13 reverse primers for TCR Jbeta segments was used. Amplification of the CDR3 region of rearranged TCR beta genes was performed with a multiplex PCR assay on genomic DNA. On the Illumina HiSeq System, the amplified TCR beta libraries were sequenced as 87-base-pair reads. As for the original processing: Across the 700 or so repertoires, a later analysis counted tens of millions of unique TCR beta chains, around 11 million of which were shared by at least two donors. Raw reads were error-corrected and collapsed into unique sequences with a nearest-neighbor algorithm that merged closely related sequences to remove PCR and sequencing errors. Alignment of CDR3 sequences to IMGT reference sequences was used to assign V, D and J gene segments. For a sequence to be retained, at least a six-nucleotide match to both a V gene segment and a J gene segment was required. A rearrangement counted as productive if the CDR3 had no stop codons and remained in frame with V and J, and every other rearrangement counted as non-productive. Following IMGT convention, CDR3 was defined as the stretch from the second conserved V-encoded cysteine up to the conserved J-encoded phenylalanine. In an earlier analysis of 587 of the donors, sequences lacking an unambiguous match to a single V gene segment were excluded. An earlier analysis of 450 to 650 of the donors called V segments functional above 56.7% productive rearrangements and segregating when the between-donor standard deviation exceeded 5%. A statistical classification framework was built for diagnosing cytomegalovirus status from the catalog of TCR beta chain sequences. In a later analysis, TCR nucleotide sequences were compared against IMGT/GENE-DB human TR gene sequences so that V and J genes could be assigned. In a later analysis, CDR3 sequences and most-parsimonious VDJ recombination scenarios were assigned using the TCRdist pipeline. In a later analysis, every TCR beta chain was defined by the combination of its CDR3 amino acid sequence and its V-gene family, and reads without a unique V-gene family were dropped. A later analysis removed 450 to 600 highly shared, low-generation-probability nucleotide sequences to deal with suspected cross-contamination and a sequencing artifact. In a later analysis, a clonal expansion index was calculated for each public chain from normalized within-repertoire ranks of inferred template counts. In a later analysis, generation probabilities were computed using a VDJ recombination model fitted to out-of-frame rearrangements, and the results were checked against IGoR. Hypergeometric tests were used in a later analysis to score TCR-TCR, TCR-HLA and TCR-CMV co-occurrence, with a repertoire-size bias correction applied to the TCR pairs. To estimate false discovery rates, a later analysis permuted the HLA or CMV assignments 20 times. A later analysis grouped co-occurring TCRs with DBSCAN, adding TCRdist sequence similarity when clustering within HLA-allele-positive subsets. Repertoires with fewer than 30,000 or more than 120,000 public chains, plus five repertoires with anomalous nucleotide sharing, were excluded from co-occurrence clustering. As stored in TCRdb, this immuneACCESS dataset retains in-frame rearrangements with V and J assigned. A fraction of the clones does not appear; measured against another copy, unresolved V genes explain less than half of the discrepancy, and the remainder lacks a known reason. That table furnishes V, J and clone size, whereas the DNA furnished D and trimming. Counted in this sample were approximately 190,000 clones; over 75% of them appeared once. The top ten clones comprise 3.8% of the sample.

As to this clone: No cognate antigen has been identified for it. Base quality data are lacking; no much larger clone is found one base away.

This TCR came from a man aged 45-60 years in good health and CMV-seronegative. Here the chain combines TRBV11-1 and TRBJ2-1; a weak D assignment points to TRBD1 (5 bases agree). Sample: PBMCs. The CDR3 reads as follows: CASSFKGIEQFF. Here is the DNA: TGTGCCAGCAGCTTCAAGGGGATTGAGCAGTTCTTC.